What follows are 13 T cell receptor beta chains derived from one specimen sequenced in a study of T cell repertoires in ileal Crohn's disease. Here immunoSEQ multiplex PCR was the method, and the copy in TCRdb shows in-frame clones only, minus some. The sample records about 4,500 clones, more than 70% being singletons. Sequencing input: ileal tissue. Receptor source: an adult with Crohn's disease.

The chain has TRBV6-6 and TRBJ1-3; no clear D. This CDR3 is 13 amino acids long. Trimming left V 0 bases short and J 8 bases short, with 8 bases between. The germline V gene encodes CDR1 MNHNY and CDR2 SVGAGI (reference sequence). DNA of the CDR3: TGTGCCAGCAGTTACTCTCGGGGAGACACCATATATTTT. The encoded protein is CASSYSRGDTIYF.

This chain uses TRBV29-1 with TRBJ2-3, with 8 bases lining up with TRBD2. Germline lookup yields CDR1 SQVTM and CDR2 ANQGSEA. The CDR3 is made up of 16 amino acids. V shed 7 bases, J shed 0 bases, and the junction held 12 bases outside the gene matches. The CDR3 region has the DNA TGCAGCGCCGAGGGAGGGTTAGCGGGAAGCACAGATACGCAGTATTTT. It translates to CSAEGGLAGSTDTQYF.

The V call is TRBV6-5, the J call TRBJ1-6; a weak D match, TRBD1 (5 bases). Trimming took off 5 bases at V and 7 bases at J, with 12 bases between the two ends. This CDR3 comprises 14 residues. Germline V gene lookup returns CDR1 MNHEY and CDR2 SVGAGI. In nucleotides, the CDR3 is TGTGCCAGCAGTGTACAGGTTGGGAATTCACCCCTCCACTTT. Translating gives CASSVQVGNSPLHF.

V usage is TRBV5-1 and J usage is TRBJ1-2; D perhaps matches TRBD1 (5 bases). The germline gives CDR1 SGHRS, CDR2 YFSETQ. With 0 bases removed from V and 1 base from J, the gap between germline ends came to 7 bases. The CDR3 has 14 residues. The CDR3 region has the DNA TGCGCCAGCAGCTTGGGCGACAGTAACTATGGCTACACCTTC. It is translated as CASSLGDSNYGYTF.

The CDR3 loop is CASAPEGSGETQYF. The CDR3 DNA reads TGTGCTAGTGCCCCGGAGGGGTCGGGAGAGACCCAGTACTTC. The chain recombines TRBV12-5 with TRBJ2-5; perhaps TRBD2 as D (6 bases). This CDR3 comprises 14 residues. The V and J ends lost 7 bases and 4 bases respectively, with 16 bases between them. Per germline, CDR1 LGHNT and CDR2 FRNRAP.

The genes are TRBV6-1 and TRBJ2-5; 11 positions match TRBD2. V dropped 4 bases and J dropped 2; count of bases not matched to a gene: 3. The CDR3 is 15 residues long. The germline gives CDR1 MNHNS, CDR2 SASEGT. The CDR3 sequence: CASSARLAGQETQYF. DNA of the CDR3: TGTGCCAGCAGTGCCAGACTAGCGGGGCAAGAGACCCAGTACTTC.

The V gene is TRBV5-1, the J gene TRBJ1-1; 10 positions match TRBD1. Germline CDR1 is SGHRS and CDR2 is YFSETQ. The ends lost 3 bases at V and 2 bases at J; junction bases unmatched: 10. CDR3 length: 17 residues. The CDR3 sequence is CASSSDRGVIGNTEAFF. CDR3 in DNA: TGCGCCAGCAGCTCGGACAGGGGGGTGATTGGTAACACTGAAGCTTTCTTT.

The chain combines TRBV5-6 with TRBJ2-7; TRBD1 aligns across 7 bases. Germline CDR1 SGHDT, CDR2 YYEEEE. This CDR3 is 12 amino acids long. J lost 4 bases, V lost 4 bases, and 2 bases had no gene match. The CDR3 DNA sequence: TGTGCCAGCAGCCCGACAGGGTACGAGCAGTACTTC. Protein product: CASSPTGYEQYF.

The V gene is TRBV7-2, the J gene TRBJ2-1; TRBD2 is a possible D gene (7 bases). The CDR3 has 14 amino acids. V lost 6 bases, J lost 6 bases, and 15 bases lay in between. Germline V CDR1 and CDR2: SGHTA, FQGNSA. As DNA, the CDR3 is TGTGCCAGCAGAAGGGGGGGGCTAATCAATGAGCAGTTCTTC. It specifies CASRRGGLINEQFF.

The chain carries TRBV11-2 and TRBJ1-1; no firm D call. The V gene lost 2 bases and the J gene lost 4 bases, with 8 bases spanning the gap. The CDR3 contains 13 residues. Germline V gene lookup returns CDR1 SGHAT and CDR2 FQNNGV. The CDR3 region is CASSLFFSTEAFF. Here the CDR3 DNA reads TGTGCCAGCAGCTTATTTTTTAGCACTGAAGCTTTCTTT.

This clone was observed a handful of times. J is TRBJ1-6 and V is TRBV4-3; perhaps TRBD1 as D (6 bases). Germline loops: CDR1 LGHNA, CDR2 YSLEER. V was clipped by 0 bases and J by 6 bases, with 12 bases between them. The CDR3 contains 16 residues. For the CDR3, the DNA is TGCGCCAGCAGCCAAGATAAGCAGGGGATTAATTCACCCCTCCACTTT. It is translated as CASSQDKQGINSPLHF.

The CDR3 sequence: CASRTAAYEQYF. In DNA form, the CDR3 reads TGTGCCAGCAGGACTGCCGCCTACGAGCAGTACTTC. The V call is TRBV2, the J call TRBJ2-7; D gene unclear. Looked up from germline, CDR1 is SNHLY and CDR2 is FYNNEI. V dropped 6 bases and J dropped 2 bases, with 8 bases sitting between them. CDR3 length: 12 residues.

The chain employs TRBV2 and TRBJ2-3, with 10 bases identical to TRBD2. The CDR3 runs to 15 residues. V was clipped by 10 bases and J by 6 bases; unmatched bases: 13. Germline values: CDR1 SNHLY, CDR2 FYNNEI. The CDR3 region has the DNA TGTGCCATCCAGAGGGTAGCGGGGGGATCGGATACGCAGTATTTT. As protein: CAIQRVAGGSDTQYF.